This is a list of T cell receptor beta chains from one sample in a study of blood T cell repertoires in COVID-19. Some clones are missing from TCRdb's copy, which holds only in-frame ones; the method was immunoSEQ multiplex PCR. The table has some 150,000 clones, 70% to 90% seen once; the top ten hold roughly 2.2%. The sequencing input was peripheral blood. These receptors originate from a woman in her 70s with acute or convalescent COVID-19. The conserved cysteine and the conserved F or W are not part of the CDR3 here. Fields, in order: V gene, CDR3 protein.

TRBV5-5 ASSLGVTVYSPLH
TRBV3-1/TRBV3-2 ASSRKRGAFTDTQY
TRBV28 ASSGRGPGNTIY
TRBV29-1 SFSGVNTEAF
TRBV18 ASSPLGRDEAF
TRBV6-5 ASARGTSGLYEQY
TRBV6-5 ASSYDRVRSGNTIY
TRBV7-9 ASSLTSGGADTQY
TRBV19 ASSRGTGQGNYGYT
TRBV5-4 ASSLQGANYGYT
TRBV7-3 ASSLTGRGITDTQY
TRBV7-3 ASSLEGQIYNEQF
TRBV2 ASSEVTGTGNGYT
TRBV19 ASSIDQGVRGETEAF
TRBV10-2 ASGTSGGTQYNEQF
TRBV5-1 ASRRREDNTEAF
TRBV25-1 ASSDPRAGVTEAF
TRBV4-3 ASSQEGRLVSGANVLT
TRBV27 ASSLLTGSNTEAF
TRBV4-2 ASSHFAASGGAQSRGEQF
TRBV29-1 SVDRGSTEAF
TRBV5-1 ASSLVGAISGNTIY
TRBV4-1 ASSFRLAGGSDEQF
TRBV5-5 ASSFIQNNQPQH
TRBV29-1 SVGRGGYGYT
TRBV7-9 ASSLASPSSGNTIY
TRBV11-2 ASSSYRDRYTEAF
TRBV15 ATSRDRGGEETQY
TRBV4-3 ASSQGRGTGIHEQY
TRBV28 ASRPSGGFNEQF
TRBV28 ASSFTGGVGNTEAF
TRBV12-3/TRBV12-4 ASRPDGQETQY